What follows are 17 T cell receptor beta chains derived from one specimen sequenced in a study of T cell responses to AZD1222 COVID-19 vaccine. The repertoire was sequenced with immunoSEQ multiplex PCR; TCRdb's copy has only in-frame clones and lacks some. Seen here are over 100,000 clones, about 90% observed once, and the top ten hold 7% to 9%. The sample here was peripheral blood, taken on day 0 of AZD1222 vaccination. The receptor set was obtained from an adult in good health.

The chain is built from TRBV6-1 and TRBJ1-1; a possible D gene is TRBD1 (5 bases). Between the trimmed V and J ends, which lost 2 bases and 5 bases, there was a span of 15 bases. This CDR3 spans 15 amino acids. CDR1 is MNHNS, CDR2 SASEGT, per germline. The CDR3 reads CASSEWGEGLTEAFF. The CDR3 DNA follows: TGTGCCAGCAGTGAATGGGGTGAGGGACTAACTGAAGCTTTCTTT.

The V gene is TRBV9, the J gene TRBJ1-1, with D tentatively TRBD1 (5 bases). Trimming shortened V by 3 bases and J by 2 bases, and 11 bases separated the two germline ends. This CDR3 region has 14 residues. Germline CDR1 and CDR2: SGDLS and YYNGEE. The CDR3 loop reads CASSEGRPNTEAFF. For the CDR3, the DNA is TGTGCCAGCAGCGAGGGACGGCCTAACACTGAAGCTTTCTTT.

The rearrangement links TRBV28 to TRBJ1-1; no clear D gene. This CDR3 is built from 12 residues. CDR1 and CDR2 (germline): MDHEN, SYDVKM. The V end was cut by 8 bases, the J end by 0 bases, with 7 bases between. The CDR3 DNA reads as TGTGCCAGCGGGTCGGTGAACACTGAAGCTTTCTTT. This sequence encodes CASGSVNTEAFF.

The CDR3 DNA follows: TGTGCCAGCCGAAGAGGGGGGCGTGGGCTCTATGGCTACACCTTC. This codes for CASRRGGRGLYGYTF. The rearrangement uses TRBV27 and TRBJ1-2, with a tentative D call TRBD1 (6 bases). The germline V gene has CDR1 MNHEY and CDR2 SMNVEV (reference sequence). This CDR3 is 15 amino acids long. The V gene lost 8 bases and the J gene lost 4 bases, with 20 bases spanning the gap.

The CDR3: CASSLDRPSSYNSPLHF. In DNA, the CDR3 is TGTGCCAGCTCACTTGACAGGCCGAGCTCCTATAATTCACCCCTCCACTTT. The chain links TRBV18 to TRBJ1-6; perhaps TRBD1 as D (6 bases). The V end was cut by 4 bases, the J end by 0 bases, with 13 bases between. The germline gives CDR1 KGHSH, CDR2 LQKENI. This CDR3 region has 17 residues.

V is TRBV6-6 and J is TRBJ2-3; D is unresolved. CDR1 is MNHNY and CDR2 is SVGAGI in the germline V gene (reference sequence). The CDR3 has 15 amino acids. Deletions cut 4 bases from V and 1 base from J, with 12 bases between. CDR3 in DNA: TGTGCCAGCAGTTTTGTTCAGGTCGGCACAGATACGCAGTATTTT. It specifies CASSFVQVGTDTQYF.

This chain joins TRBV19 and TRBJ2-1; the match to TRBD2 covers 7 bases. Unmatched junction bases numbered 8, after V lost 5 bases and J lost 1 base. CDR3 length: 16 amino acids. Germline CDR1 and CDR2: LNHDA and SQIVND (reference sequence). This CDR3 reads CASSLIAGRSYNEQFF. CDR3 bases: TGTGCCAGTAGTCTAATAGCGGGTAGATCCTACAATGAGCAGTTCTTC.

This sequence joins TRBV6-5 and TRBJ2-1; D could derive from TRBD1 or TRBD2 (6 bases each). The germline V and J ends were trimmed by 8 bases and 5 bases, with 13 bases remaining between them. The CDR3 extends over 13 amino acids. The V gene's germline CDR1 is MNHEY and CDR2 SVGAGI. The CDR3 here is CASGGRGNNEQFF. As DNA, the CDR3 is TGTGCCAGCGGGGGGCGCGGGAACAATGAGCAGTTCTTC.

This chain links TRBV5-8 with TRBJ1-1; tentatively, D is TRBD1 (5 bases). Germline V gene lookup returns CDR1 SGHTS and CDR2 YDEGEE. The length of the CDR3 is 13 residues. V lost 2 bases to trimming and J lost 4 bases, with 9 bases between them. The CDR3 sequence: CASSLGVTTEAFF. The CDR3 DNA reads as TGTGCCAGCAGCTTAGGGGTTACCACTGAAGCTTTCTTT.

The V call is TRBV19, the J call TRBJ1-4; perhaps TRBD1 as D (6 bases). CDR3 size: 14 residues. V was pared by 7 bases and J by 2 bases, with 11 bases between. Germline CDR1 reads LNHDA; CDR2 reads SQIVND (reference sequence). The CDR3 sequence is CASTHRATNEKLFF. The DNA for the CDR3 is TGTGCCAGTACGCACAGGGCCACTAATGAAAAACTGTTTTTT.

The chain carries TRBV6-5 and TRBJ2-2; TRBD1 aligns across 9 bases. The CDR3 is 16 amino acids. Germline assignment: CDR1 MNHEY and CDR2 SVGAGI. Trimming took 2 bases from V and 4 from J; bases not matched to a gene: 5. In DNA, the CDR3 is TGTGCCAGCAGTTACACGGACAGGGGCCGCACCGGGGAGCTGTTTTTT. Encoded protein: CASSYTDRGRTGELFF.

The CDR3 DNA follows: TGTGCCTGGAGTATTAGACTGGCGGAGACCCAGTACTTC. Translating it yields CAWSIRLAETQYF. The rearrangement joins TRBV30 to TRBJ2-5, with unresolved D. Germline CDR1 is GTSNPN and CDR2 is SVGIG (reference sequence). V was cut by 2 bases and J by 5 bases, with 12 bases left in between. CDR3 size: 13 residues.

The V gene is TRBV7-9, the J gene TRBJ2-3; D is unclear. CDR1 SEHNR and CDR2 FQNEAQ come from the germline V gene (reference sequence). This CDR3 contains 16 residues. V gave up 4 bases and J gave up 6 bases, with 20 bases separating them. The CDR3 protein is CASSSPLAESRDTQYF. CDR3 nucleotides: TGTGCCAGCAGCTCCCCCCTGGCGGAGTCAAGGGATACGCAGTATTTT.

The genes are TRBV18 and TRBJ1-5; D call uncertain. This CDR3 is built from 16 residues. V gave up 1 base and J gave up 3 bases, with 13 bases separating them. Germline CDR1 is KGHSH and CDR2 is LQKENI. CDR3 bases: TGTGCCAGCTCACCACTGAAGGAGAGGAACAATCAGCCCCAGCATTTT. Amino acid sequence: CASSPLKERNNQPQHF.

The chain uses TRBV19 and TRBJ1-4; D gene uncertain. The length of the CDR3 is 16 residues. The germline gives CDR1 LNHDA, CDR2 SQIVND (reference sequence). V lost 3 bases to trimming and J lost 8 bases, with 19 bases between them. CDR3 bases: TGTGCCAGTAGTATGGGCCCACCCGCCATAGGGGAAAAACTGTTTTTT. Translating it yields CASSMGPPAIGEKLFF.

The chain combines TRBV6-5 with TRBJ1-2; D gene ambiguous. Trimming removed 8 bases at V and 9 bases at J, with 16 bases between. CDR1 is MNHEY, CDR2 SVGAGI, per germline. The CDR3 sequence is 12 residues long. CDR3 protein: CASAVPLDSYTF. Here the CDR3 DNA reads TGTGCCAGCGCGGTACCCCTCGATAGCTACACCTTC.

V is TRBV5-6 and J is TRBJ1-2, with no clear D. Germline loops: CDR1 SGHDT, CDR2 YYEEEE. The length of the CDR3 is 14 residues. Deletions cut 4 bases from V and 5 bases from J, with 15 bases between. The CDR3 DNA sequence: TGTGCCAGCAGCCTGTGGACGGCGACATATGGCTACACCTTC. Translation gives CASSLWTATYGYTF.